This T cell receptor (beta chain) was captured in a study of blood T cell repertoires in COVID-19. Study details: The samples span acute and convalescent COVID-19 from the United States, Italy and Spain. T cells, B-cell-depleted T cells, or PBMCs provided the cDNA or gDNA that served as material.

In the source study's methods: Amplified reference gene primers provided the basis for estimating nucleated cell counts. Profiled with immunoSEQ multiplex PCR; TCRdb holds only in-frame clones, not every one. V and J calls and clone size are as listed in that table; D and trimming were resolved from the DNA. This sample yields 50,000 to 65,000 clones, of which roughly 80% are seen a single time; roughly 15% belongs to the top ten. The CDR3 runs to 12 residues. Germline V gene lookup returns CDR1 SQVTM and CDR2 ANQGSEA. Between the trimmed V and J ends, which lost 5 bases and 10 bases, there was a span of 12 bases. Seattle's cohort entered during active infection and was followed longitudinally.

The chain is built from TRBV29-1 and TRBJ1-6; a weak D match, TRBD1 (6 bases). The clonotype comes from a man in his 60s with COVID-19, enrolled during active disease. The sample comprised peripheral blood. CDR3 in DNA: TGCAGCGTTTCCAGGGGTAGGTCACCCCTCCACTTT. This encodes CSVSRGRSPLHF.